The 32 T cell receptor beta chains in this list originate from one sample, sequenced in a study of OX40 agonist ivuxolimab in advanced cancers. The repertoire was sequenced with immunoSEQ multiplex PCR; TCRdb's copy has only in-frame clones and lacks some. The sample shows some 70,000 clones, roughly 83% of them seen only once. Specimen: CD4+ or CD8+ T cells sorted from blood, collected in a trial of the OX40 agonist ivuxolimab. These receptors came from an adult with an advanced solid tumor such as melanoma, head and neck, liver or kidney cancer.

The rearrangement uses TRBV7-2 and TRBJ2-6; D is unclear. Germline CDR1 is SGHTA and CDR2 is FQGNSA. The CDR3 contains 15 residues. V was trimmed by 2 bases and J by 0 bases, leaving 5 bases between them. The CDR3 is CASSLRRSGANVLTF. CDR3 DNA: TGTGCCAGCAGCTTAAGGCGCTCTGGGGCCAACGTCCTGACTTTC.

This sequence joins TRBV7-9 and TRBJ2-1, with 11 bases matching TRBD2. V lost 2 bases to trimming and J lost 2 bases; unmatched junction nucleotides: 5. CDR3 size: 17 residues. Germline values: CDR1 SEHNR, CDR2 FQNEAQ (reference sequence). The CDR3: CASSLLSGLAAYNEQFF. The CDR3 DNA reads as TGTGCCAGCAGCTTACTTTCGGGACTAGCGGCCTACAATGAGCAGTTCTTC.

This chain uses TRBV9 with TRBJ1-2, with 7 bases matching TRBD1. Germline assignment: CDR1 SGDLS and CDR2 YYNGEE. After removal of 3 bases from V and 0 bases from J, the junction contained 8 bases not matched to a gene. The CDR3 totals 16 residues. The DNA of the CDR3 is TGTGCCAGCAGCGGTGGGATGGGACAGACTAACTATGGCTACACCTTC. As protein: CASSGGMGQTNYGYTF. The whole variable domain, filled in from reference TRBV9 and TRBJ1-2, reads DSGVTQTPKHLITATGQRVTLRCSPRSGDLSVYWYQQSLDQGLQFLIQYYNGEERAKGNILERFSAQQFPDLHSELNLSSLELGDSALYFCASSGGMGQTNYGYTFGSGTRLTVV.

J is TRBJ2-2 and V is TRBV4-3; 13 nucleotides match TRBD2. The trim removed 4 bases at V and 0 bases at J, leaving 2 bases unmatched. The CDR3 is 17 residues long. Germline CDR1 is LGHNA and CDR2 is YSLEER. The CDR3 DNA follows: TGCGCCAGCAGCCCCGGGACTAGCGGGACGAACACCGGGGAGCTGTTTTTT. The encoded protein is CASSPGTSGTNTGELFF.

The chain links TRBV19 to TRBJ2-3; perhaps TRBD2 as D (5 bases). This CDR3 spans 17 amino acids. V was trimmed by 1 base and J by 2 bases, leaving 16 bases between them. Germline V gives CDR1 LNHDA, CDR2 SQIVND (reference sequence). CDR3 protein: CASSIVAEDGDTDTQYF. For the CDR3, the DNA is TGTGCCAGTAGTATAGTGGCAGAGGACGGGGACACAGATACGCAGTATTTT.

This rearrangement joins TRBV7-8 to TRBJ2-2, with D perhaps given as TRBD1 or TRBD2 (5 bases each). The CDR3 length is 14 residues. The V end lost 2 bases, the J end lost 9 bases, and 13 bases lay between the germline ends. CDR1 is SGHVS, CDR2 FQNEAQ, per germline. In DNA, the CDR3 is TGTGCCAGCAGCTTACAGGGCGGGTTTCGGGAGCTGTTTTTT. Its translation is CASSLQGGFRELFF.

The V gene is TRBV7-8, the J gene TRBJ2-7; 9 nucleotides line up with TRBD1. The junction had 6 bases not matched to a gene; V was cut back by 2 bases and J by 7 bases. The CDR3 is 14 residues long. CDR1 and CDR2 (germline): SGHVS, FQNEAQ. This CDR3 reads CASSLPGTGREQYF. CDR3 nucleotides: TGTGCCAGCAGCTTACCCGGGACAGGGAGGGAGCAGTACTTC.

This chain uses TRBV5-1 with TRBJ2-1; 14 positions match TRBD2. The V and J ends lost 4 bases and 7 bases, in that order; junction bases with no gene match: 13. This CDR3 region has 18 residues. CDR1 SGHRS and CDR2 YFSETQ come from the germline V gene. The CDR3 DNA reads TGCGCCAGCAGCGGGACGGGACTAGCGGGAGTTTTCGGGAATGAGCAGTTCTTC. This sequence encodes CASSGTGLAGVFGNEQFF.

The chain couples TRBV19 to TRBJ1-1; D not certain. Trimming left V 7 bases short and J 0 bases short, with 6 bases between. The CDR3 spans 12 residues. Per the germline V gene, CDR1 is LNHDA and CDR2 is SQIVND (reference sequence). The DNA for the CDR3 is TGTGCCAGTAAGAGGATGAACACTGAAGCTTTCTTT. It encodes CASKRMNTEAFF.

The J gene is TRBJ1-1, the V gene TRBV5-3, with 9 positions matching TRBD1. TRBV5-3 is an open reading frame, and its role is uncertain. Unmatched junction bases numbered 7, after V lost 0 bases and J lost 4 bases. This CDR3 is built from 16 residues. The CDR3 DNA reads TGTGCCAGAAGCTTGGGTCAGGGACAGGGTAGCACTGAAGCTTTCTTT. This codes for CARSLGQGQGSTEAFF.

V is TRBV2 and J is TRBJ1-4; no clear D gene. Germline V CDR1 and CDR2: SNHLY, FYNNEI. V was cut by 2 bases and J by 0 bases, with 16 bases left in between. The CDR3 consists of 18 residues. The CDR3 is CASSETSDGLATNEKLFF. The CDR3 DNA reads TGTGCCAGCAGTGAAACATCGGACGGACTTGCAACTAATGAAAAACTGTTTTTT.

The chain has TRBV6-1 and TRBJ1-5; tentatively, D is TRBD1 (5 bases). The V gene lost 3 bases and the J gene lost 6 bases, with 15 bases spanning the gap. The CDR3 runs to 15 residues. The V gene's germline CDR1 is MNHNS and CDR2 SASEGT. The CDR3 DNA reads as TGTGCCAGCAGTGACCCTTTTCACGGGGGTCAGCCCCAGCATTTT. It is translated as CASSDPFHGGQPQHF.

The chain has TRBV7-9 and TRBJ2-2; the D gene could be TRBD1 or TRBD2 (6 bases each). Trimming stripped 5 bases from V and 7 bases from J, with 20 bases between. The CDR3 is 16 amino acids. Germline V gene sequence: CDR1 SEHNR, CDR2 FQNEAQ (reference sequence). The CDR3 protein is CASSPGDFQGYGELFF. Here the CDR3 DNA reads TGTGCCAGCAGCCCGGGGGACTTCCAGGGGTACGGGGAGCTGTTTTTT.

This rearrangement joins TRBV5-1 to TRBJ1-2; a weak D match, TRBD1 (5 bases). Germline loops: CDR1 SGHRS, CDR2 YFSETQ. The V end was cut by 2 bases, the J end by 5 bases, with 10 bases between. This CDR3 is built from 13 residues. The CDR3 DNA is TGCGCCAGCAGCTTAAGGGGAGGATATGGCTACACCTTC. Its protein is CASSLRGGYGYTF.

The CDR3 is CASSPKGTGLSEAFF. The CDR3 region has the DNA TGCGCCAGCAGCCCCAAGGGGACAGGGCTATCTGAAGCTTTCTTT. The genes are TRBV5-1 and TRBJ1-1; TRBD1 agrees at 9 bases. V lost 4 bases, J lost 6 bases, and 10 bases stayed unmatched. The CDR3 contains 15 residues. Germline loops: CDR1 SGHRS, CDR2 YFSETQ.

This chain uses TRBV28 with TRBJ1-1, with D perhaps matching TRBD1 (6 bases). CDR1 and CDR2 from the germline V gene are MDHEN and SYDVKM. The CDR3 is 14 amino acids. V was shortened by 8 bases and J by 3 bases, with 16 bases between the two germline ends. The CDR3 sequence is CASLAPGADTEAFF. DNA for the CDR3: TGTGCCAGCTTGGCCCCAGGGGCGGACACTGAAGCTTTCTTT.

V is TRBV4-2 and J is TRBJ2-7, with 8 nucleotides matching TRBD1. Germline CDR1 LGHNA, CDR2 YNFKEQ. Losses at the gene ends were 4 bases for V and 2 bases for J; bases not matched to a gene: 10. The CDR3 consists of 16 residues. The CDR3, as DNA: TGTGCCAGCAGCCTGTACGGGACAGGAGATACCTACGAGCAGTACTTC. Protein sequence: CASSLYGTGDTYEQYF.

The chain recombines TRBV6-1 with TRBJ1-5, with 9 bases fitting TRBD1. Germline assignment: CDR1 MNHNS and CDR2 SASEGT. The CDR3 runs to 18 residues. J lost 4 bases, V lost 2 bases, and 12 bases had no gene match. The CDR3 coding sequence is TGTGCCAGCAGTGAAAGGTCTTGGGACAGGGTTTTGAATCAGCCCCAGCATTTT. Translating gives CASSERSWDRVLNQPQHF.

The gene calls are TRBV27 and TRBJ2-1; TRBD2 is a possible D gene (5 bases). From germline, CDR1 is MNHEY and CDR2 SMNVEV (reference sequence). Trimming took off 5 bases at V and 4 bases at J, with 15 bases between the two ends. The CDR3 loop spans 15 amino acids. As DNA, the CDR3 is TGTGCCAGCAGTCCCCGGGGTGTCCGGTACAATGAGCAGTTCTTC. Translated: CASSPRGVRYNEQFF.

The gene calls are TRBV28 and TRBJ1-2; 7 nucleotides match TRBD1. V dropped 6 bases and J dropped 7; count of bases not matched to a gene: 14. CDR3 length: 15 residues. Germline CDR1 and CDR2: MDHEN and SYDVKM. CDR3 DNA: TGTGCCAGCAGGCCAGGGGGGAGGGCAGGGGTTGGCTACACCTTC. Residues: CASRPGGRAGVGYTF.

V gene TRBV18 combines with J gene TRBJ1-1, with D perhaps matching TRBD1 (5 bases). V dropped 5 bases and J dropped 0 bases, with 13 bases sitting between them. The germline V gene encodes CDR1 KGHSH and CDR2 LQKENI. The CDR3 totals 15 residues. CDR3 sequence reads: CASSSGRGLNTEAFF. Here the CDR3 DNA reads TGTGCCAGCTCATCGGGACGGGGATTGAACACTGAAGCTTTCTTT.

CDR3 amino acids: CASSVATGTTNEKLFF. The CDR3 bases are TGTGCCAGCAGCGTAGCGACAGGGACAACTAATGAAAAACTGTTTTTT. The gene calls are TRBV9 and TRBJ1-4; TRBD1 matches at 7 bases. Germline V gene data show CDR1 as SGDLS and CDR2 as YYNGEE. After removal of 0 bases from V and 0 bases from J, the junction contained 2 bases not matched to a gene. The CDR3 has 16 amino acids.

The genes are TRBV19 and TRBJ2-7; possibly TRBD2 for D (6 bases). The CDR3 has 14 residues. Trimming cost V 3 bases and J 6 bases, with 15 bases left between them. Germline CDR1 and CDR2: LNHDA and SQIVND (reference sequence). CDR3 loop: CASSMTRGQVEQYF. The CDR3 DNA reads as TGTGCCAGTAGTATGACGCGGGGTCAGGTCGAGCAGTACTTC.

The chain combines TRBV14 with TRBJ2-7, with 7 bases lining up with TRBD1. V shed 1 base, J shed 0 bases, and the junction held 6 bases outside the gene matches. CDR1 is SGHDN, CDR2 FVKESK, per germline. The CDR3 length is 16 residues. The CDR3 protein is CASSQGVWDSSYEQYF. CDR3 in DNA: TGTGCCAGCAGCCAAGGAGTTTGGGACAGCTCCTACGAGCAGTACTTC. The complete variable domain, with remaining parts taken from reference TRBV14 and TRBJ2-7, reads EAGVTQFPSHSVIEKGQTVTLRCDPISGHDNLYWYRRVMGKEIKFLLHFVKESKQDESGMPNNRFLAERTGGTYSTLKVQPAELEDSGVYFCASSQGVWDSSYEQYFGPGTRLTVT.

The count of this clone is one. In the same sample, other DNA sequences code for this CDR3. CDR3 DNA sequence: TGCGCCAGCAGCTTACCAGACTCTGGAAACACCATATATTTT. This codes for CASSLPDSGNTIYF. The chain recombines TRBV5-1 with TRBJ1-3; no firm D call. V lost 2 bases and J 0 bases, leaving 6 bases between the germline ends. The V gene's germline CDR1 is SGHRS and CDR2 YFSETQ. The CDR3 has 14 amino acids.

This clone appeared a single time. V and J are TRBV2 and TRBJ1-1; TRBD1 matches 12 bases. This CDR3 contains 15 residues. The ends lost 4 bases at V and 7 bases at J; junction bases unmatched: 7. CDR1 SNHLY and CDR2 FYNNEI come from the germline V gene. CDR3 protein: CASSGGQGARDEAFF. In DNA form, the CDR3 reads TGTGCCAGCAGTGGGGGACAGGGGGCGCGGGATGAAGCTTTCTTT. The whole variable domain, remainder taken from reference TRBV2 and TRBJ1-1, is EPEVTQTPSHQVTQMGQEVILRCVPISNHLYFYWYRQILGQKVEFLVSFYNNEISEKSEIFDDQFSVERPDGSNFTLKIRSTKLEDSAMYFCASSGGQGARDEAFFGQGTRLTVV.

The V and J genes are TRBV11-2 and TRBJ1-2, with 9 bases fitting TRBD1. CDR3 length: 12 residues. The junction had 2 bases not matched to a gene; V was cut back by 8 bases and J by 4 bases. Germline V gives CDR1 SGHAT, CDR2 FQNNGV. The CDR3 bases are TGTGCCAGCGGACAGGGGAGCTATGGCTACACCTTC. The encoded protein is CASGQGSYGYTF.

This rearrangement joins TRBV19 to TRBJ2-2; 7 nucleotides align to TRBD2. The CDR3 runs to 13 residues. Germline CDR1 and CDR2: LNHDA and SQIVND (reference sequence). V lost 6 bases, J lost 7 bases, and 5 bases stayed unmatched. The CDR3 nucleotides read TGTGCCAGTAGATCGGGAGGAGGCGGGGAGCTGTTTTTT. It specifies CASRSGGGGELFF.

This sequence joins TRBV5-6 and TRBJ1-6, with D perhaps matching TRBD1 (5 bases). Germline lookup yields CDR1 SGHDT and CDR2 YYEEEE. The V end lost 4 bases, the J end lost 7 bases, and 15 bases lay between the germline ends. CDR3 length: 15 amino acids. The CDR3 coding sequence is TGTGCCAGCAGCCACGCCGGGGGTGGAAATTCACCCCTCCACTTT. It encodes CASSHAGGGNSPLHF.

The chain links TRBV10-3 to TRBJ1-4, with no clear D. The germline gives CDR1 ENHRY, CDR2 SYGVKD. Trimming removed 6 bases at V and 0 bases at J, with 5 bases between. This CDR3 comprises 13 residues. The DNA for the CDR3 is TGTGCCATCAGACCAACAACTAATGAAAAACTGTTTTTT. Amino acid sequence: CAIRPTTNEKLFF.

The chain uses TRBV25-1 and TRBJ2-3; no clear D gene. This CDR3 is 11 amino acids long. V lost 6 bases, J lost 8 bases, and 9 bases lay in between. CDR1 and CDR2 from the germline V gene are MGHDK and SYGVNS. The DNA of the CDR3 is TGTGCCAGCAGGGAAGCCCTTACGCAGTATTTT. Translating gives CASREALTQYF. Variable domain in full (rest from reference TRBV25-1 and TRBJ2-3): EADIYQTPRYLVIGTGKKITLECSQTMGHDKMYWYQQDPGMELHLIHYSYGVNSTEKGDLSSESTVSRIRTEHFPLTLESARPSHTSQYLCASREALTQYFGPGTRLTVL.

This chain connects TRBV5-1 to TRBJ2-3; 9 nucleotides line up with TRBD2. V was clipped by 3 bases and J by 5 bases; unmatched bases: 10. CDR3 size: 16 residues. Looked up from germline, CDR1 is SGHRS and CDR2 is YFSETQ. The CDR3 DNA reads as TGCGCCAGCAGCTCCTTTAGCGGGAGTTCTGAAGATACGCAGTATTTT. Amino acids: CASSSFSGSSEDTQYF.